The rows below give T cell receptor beta chains drawn from one sample of a study of T cell responses to AZD1222 COVID-19 vaccine. Clones were read by immunoSEQ multiplex PCR, and TCRdb kept only the in-frame ones, dropping some. The sample contains roughly 100,000 clones, about 89% of which appear only once. Here the sequenced sample was peripheral blood, taken on day 0 of AZD1222 vaccination. The origin of the receptors is an adult in good health. The CDR3 runs from the conserved cysteine through the conserved F or W. A D gene is named only where the DNA matches it firmly. Clone size is given for some rows only: seen once, a few or many times, or a class if the clone is expanded.

TRBJ2-5	TRBV15	NA	TRBD1	TGTGCCACCAGCAGAGCCGGGACAGGGAGTGCGGAGACCCAGTACTTC	CATSRAGTGSAETQYF
TRBJ2-6	TRBV30	NA	NA	TGTGCTCGAGGAATCCAGGGGCCCTCTGGGGCCAACGTCCTGACTTTC	CARGIQGPSGANVLTF
TRBJ2-3	TRBV5-6	NA	NA	TGTGCCAGCAGCGGGCCGGGGCGATCCACAGATACGCAGTATTTT	CASSGPGRSTDTQYF
TRBJ1-1	TRBV28	once	NA	TGTGCCAGCAGCGGGCGAATGAACACTGAAGCTTTCTTT	CASSGRMNTEAFF
TRBJ2-2	TRBV28	NA	TRBD1	TGTGCCAGCAGTATCGGACAGGGGACCGGGGAGCTGTTTTTT	CASSIGQGTGELFF
TRBJ2-2	TRBV5-1	NA	NA	TGCGCCAGCAGTTTTACCGGACAGTCCGGGGAGCTGTTTTTT	CASSFTGQSGELFF
TRBJ1-2	TRBV18	NA	NA	TGTGCCAGCTCACCAGTTGATGGATCGCACGGCTACACCTTC	CASSPVDGSHGYTF
TRBJ2-3	TRBV6-2/TRBV6-3	NA	NA	TGTGCCAGCAGTAAAGACGTAACAGATACGCAGTATTTT	CASSKDVTDTQYF
TRBJ2-1	TRBV19	NA	NA	TGTGCCAGTAGTATAGATGGGGAAAGCTACAATGAGCAGTTCTTC	CASSIDGESYNEQFF
TRBJ2-7	TRBV7-2	NA	NA	TGTGCCAGCAGCCAGCCCGGGAACGAGCAGTACTTC	CASSQPGNEQYF
TRBJ1-2	TRBV7-2	once	NA	TGTGCCAGCAGCCCTAACCCAGGGCTGAGGGATGGCTACACCTTC	CASSPNPGLRDGYTF
TRBJ1-1	TRBV7-2	NA	NA	TGTGCCAGCAGCTTAGGAAGGGGACTAGCTGAAGCTTTCTTT	CASSLGRGLAEAFF
TRBJ2-4	TRBV18	NA	NA	TGTGCCAGCTCACAGCTCAGAGACACTAAAAACATTCAGTACTTC	CASSQLRDTKNIQYF